The 32 T cell receptor beta chains below come from one sample, sequenced in a study of blood T cell repertoires in COVID-19. TCRdb's copy holds only in-frame clones and misses some; the assay was immunoSEQ multiplex PCR. The data show roughly 120,000 clones, roughly 92% seen once. Sequencing input: peripheral blood. The receptors derive from a man in his forties or fifties with COVID-19, enrolled during active disease.

V gene TRBV9 combines with J gene TRBJ2-1; TRBD2 agrees at 7 bases. The CDR3 is 14 residues long. After removal of 0 bases from V and 7 bases from J, the junction contained 4 bases not matched to a gene. Germline V gene data show CDR1 as SGDLS and CDR2 as YYNGEE. The CDR3 coding sequence is TGTGCCAGCAGCGTAGGCGGGAGTCAAAATGAGCAGTTCTTC. Translating gives CASSVGGSQNEQFF.

This chain joins TRBV14 and TRBJ1-1, with 10 bases identical to TRBD1. V shed 3 bases, J shed 0 bases, and the junction held 4 bases outside the gene matches. Germline CDR1 reads SGHDN; CDR2 reads FVKESK. CDR3 length: 16 amino acids. The CDR3 region is CASSHDRGRVNTEAFF. In nucleotides, the CDR3 is TGTGCCAGCAGCCACGACAGGGGGCGGGTGAACACTGAAGCTTTCTTT.

V gene TRBV19 combines with J gene TRBJ2-1; TRBD1 agrees at 10 bases. The CDR3 has 12 residues. The trim removed 10 bases at V and 10 bases at J, leaving 7 bases unmatched. Germline CDR1 is LNHDA and CDR2 is SQIVND (reference sequence). This CDR3 reads CATRDRGSEQFF. In nucleotides, the CDR3 is TGTGCCACCCGGGACAGGGGTAGCGAGCAGTTCTTC.

The V gene is TRBV9, the J gene TRBJ2-1; D perhaps matches TRBD1 (6 bases). Germline V gene sequence: CDR1 SGDLS, CDR2 YYNGEE. V lost 3 bases and J 2 bases, leaving 15 bases between the germline ends. The CDR3 is 16 residues long. The CDR3 sequence: CASSETGQGTYNEQFF. Here the CDR3 DNA reads TGTGCCAGCAGCGAAACAGGGCAGGGAACCTACAATGAGCAGTTCTTC.

V and J are TRBV10-3 and TRBJ1-1; D gene unclear. Trimming shortened V by 6 bases and J by 5 bases, and 13 bases separated the two germline ends. The CDR3 has 13 amino acids. Germline lookup yields CDR1 ENHRY and CDR2 SYGVKD. CDR3 coding DNA: TGTGCCATCAGCCCGGAGGACTTAACTGAAGCTTTCTTT. Protein: CAISPEDLTEAFF.

This clone appeared a few times. The chain uses TRBV4-1 and TRBJ2-2; 7 nucleotides line up with TRBD2. The CDR3 totals 14 residues. In germline, CDR1 is MGHRA, CDR2 YSYEKL. Trimming took 6 bases from V and 3 from J; bases not matched to a gene: 4. In DNA, the CDR3 is TGCGCCAGCAGTCTGCGGGAGCACACCGGGGAGCTGTTTTTT. Residues: CASSLREHTGELFF.

This chain connects TRBV19 to TRBJ2-2, with D possibly being TRBD2 (6 bases). CDR1 is LNHDA, CDR2 SQIVND, per germline (reference sequence). V lost 4 bases and J lost 0, with 9 bases in between. This CDR3 is 15 amino acids long. CDR3 amino acids: CASSNPGANTGELFF. The CDR3 nucleotides read TGTGCCAGTAGTAACCCGGGGGCGAACACCGGGGAGCTGTTTTTT. The full variable domain, with the rest looked up from reference TRBV19 and TRBJ2-2, is DGGITQSPKYLFRKEGQNVTLSCEQNLNHDAMYWYRQDPGQGLRLIYYSQIVNDFQKGDIAEGYSVSREKKESFPLTVTSAQKNPTAFYLCASSNPGANTGELFFGEGSRLTVL.

The chain combines TRBV7-9 with TRBJ2-1; maybe TRBD2 (5 bases). The CDR3 runs 15 residues. Germline CDR1 SEHNR, CDR2 FQNEAQ (reference sequence). V was cut by 1 base and J by 2 bases, with 9 bases left in between. The CDR3 here is CASSLGGVTYNEQFF. The CDR3 DNA reads as TGTGCCAGCAGCTTAGGGGGAGTCACCTACAATGAGCAGTTCTTC.

The chain uses TRBV2 and TRBJ2-7; D is unclear. The V and J ends lost 3 bases and 2 bases respectively, with 5 bases between them. CDR1 is SNHLY, CDR2 FYNNEI, per germline. This CDR3 is 12 amino acids long. CDR3 in DNA: TGTGCCAGCAGTGAGGCCCCCTACGAGCAGTACTTC. Translation gives CASSEAPYEQYF.

V usage is TRBV3-1 (or the pseudogene TRBV3-2) and J usage is TRBJ1-4, with D perhaps matching TRBD1 (6 bases). The germline CDR1 and CDR2 sequences are LGHDT and YNNKEL (reference sequence). The CDR3 has 14 residues. Trimming took 3 bases from V and 6 from J, leaving 11 bases between them. This chain's CDR3 is CASSQGGADEKLFF. The DNA for the CDR3 is TGTGCCAGCAGCCAGGGGGGGGCGGATGAAAAACTGTTTTTT.

V and J are TRBV25-1 and TRBJ2-5; the D gene is possibly TRBD1 (5 bases). The V end was cut by 3 bases, the J end by 1 base, with 9 bases between. CDR3 length: 14 residues. Germline V CDR1 and CDR2: MGHDK, SYGVNS. CDR3 loop: CASSEAGPQETQYF. CDR3 nucleotide sequence: TGTGCCAGCAGTGAGGCAGGGCCCCAAGAGACCCAGTACTTC. The full variable domain, in which reference TRBV25-1 and TRBJ2-5 provide the parts outside the CDR3, is EADIYQTPRYLVIGTGKKITLECSQTMGHDKMYWYQQDPGMELHLIHYSYGVNSTEKGDLSSESTVSRIRTEHFPLTLESARPSHTSQYLCASSEAGPQETQYFGPGTRLLVL.

The chain couples TRBV18 to TRBJ2-5; weak D call: TRBD1 (6 bases). The CDR3 runs 14 residues. CDR1 is KGHSH and CDR2 is LQKENI in the germline V gene. V was trimmed by 5 bases and J by 1 base, leaving 11 bases between them. The CDR3 bases are TGTGCCAGCTCAGGACAGCTACTCCAAGAGACCCAGTACTTC. Encoded protein: CASSGQLLQETQYF. Drawing the rest from reference TRBV18 and TRBJ2-5, the complete variable domain is NAGVMQNPRHLVRRRGQEARLRCSPMKGHSHVYWYRQLPEEGLKFMVYLQKENIIDESGMPKERFSAEFPKEGPSILRIQQVVRGDSAAYFCASSGQLLQETQYFGPGTRLLVL.

The chain is built from TRBV2 and TRBJ2-5; 8 bases agree with TRBD2. This CDR3 comprises 16 residues. V shed 10 bases and J 5 bases; nucleotides not matched to a gene: 18. From germline, CDR1 is SNHLY and CDR2 FYNNEI. The CDR3 is CATVRSGGRFAETQYF. In DNA, the CDR3 is TGTGCCACTGTAAGAAGTGGCGGGAGGTTTGCGGAGACCCAGTACTTC.

This clone was counted a single time. The gene calls are TRBV6-5 and TRBJ2-1; 11 nucleotides line up with TRBD1. The CDR3 consists of 15 residues. Germline V gives CDR1 MNHEY, CDR2 SVGAGI. The trim removed 6 bases at V and 5 bases at J, leaving 6 bases unmatched. CDR3 in amino acids: CASSPGTGGHNEQFF. In nucleotides, the CDR3 is TGTGCCAGCAGCCCCGGGACAGGGGGACACAATGAGCAGTTCTTC.

This clone turned up a few times. The V and J genes are TRBV5-1 and TRBJ2-7, with 9 bases aligning to TRBD1. CDR3 length: 15 residues. Germline loops: CDR1 SGHRS, CDR2 YFSETQ. Trimming removed 1 base from V and 7 bases from J; junction bases left unmatched: 9. In DNA, the CDR3 is TGCGCCAGCAGCTTGTTATGGGGACAGGGCGGAGAGCAGTACTTC. This translates into CASSLLWGQGGEQYF. The full variable domain, completed using reference TRBV5-1 and TRBJ2-7, is KAGVTQTPRYLIKTRGQQVTLSCSPISGHRSVSWYQQTPGQGLQFLFEYFSETQRNKGNFPGRFSGRQFSNSRSEMNVSTLELGDSALYLCASSLLWGQGGEQYFGPGTRLTVT.

This sequence joins TRBV11-2 and TRBJ1-1; D possibly corresponds to TRBD1 (6 bases). In germline, CDR1 is SGHAT, CDR2 FQNNGV. Trimming pared 0 bases from V and 1 base from J, leaving 12 bases between. The CDR3 length is 16 residues. The CDR3 here is CASSLDRGRGNTEAFF. CDR3 in DNA: TGTGCCAGCAGCTTAGACAGGGGTAGGGGGAACACTGAAGCTTTCTTT.

The CDR3 DNA follows: TGTGCCAGCAGCGTCGGGACAGCGAGCTATGGCTACACCTTC. Its translation: CASSVGTASYGYTF. J is TRBJ1-2 and V is TRBV9; TRBD1 agrees at 7 bases. This CDR3 is 14 amino acids long. CDR1 is SGDLS and CDR2 is YYNGEE in the germline V gene. V dropped 2 bases and J dropped 4; count of bases not matched to a gene: 5.

Only one count was recorded for this clone. This sequence joins TRBV5-1 and TRBJ2-3; 12 bases are shared with TRBD2. Losses at the gene ends were 2 bases for V and 1 base for J; bases not matched to a gene: 5. Germline CDR1 and CDR2: SGHRS and YFSETQ. The CDR3 has 17 amino acids. CDR3 coding DNA: TGCGCCAGCAGCTTAGGACTAGCGGGGCATCGCACAGATACGCAGTATTTT. This codes for CASSLGLAGHRTDTQYF.

In regard to this clone: At one end, the junction sequence differs from germline, possibly due to a read error. The chain joins TRBV18 to TRBJ1-1; 7 bases match TRBD1. This CDR3 comprises 14 residues. Germline V gene sequence: CDR1 KGHSH, CDR2 LQKENI. The CDR3 loop reads CASSPPTGTEEAFF. The CDR3 DNA reads as TGTGCCAGCTCGCCACCGACCGGGACAGAAGAAGCTTTCTTT.

This clone has just one count. The chain joins TRBV7-3 to TRBJ2-1, with 10 positions matching TRBD1. Per the germline V gene, CDR1 is SGHTA and CDR2 is FQGTGA. This CDR3 has 16 amino acids. The V and J ends lost 5 bases and 5 bases, in that order; junction bases with no gene match: 9. The CDR3 reads CASSPRTGGFDNEQFF. The DNA for the CDR3 is TGTGCCAGCAGCCCTCGGACAGGGGGGTTCGACAATGAGCAGTTCTTC.

In this sample, this clone turned up once. The chain is built from TRBV18 and TRBJ2-7; no clear D gene. With 5 bases removed from V and 2 bases from J, the gap between germline ends came to 4 bases. The CDR3 contains 11 residues. Germline CDR1 reads KGHSH; CDR2 reads LQKENI. The CDR3 DNA reads as TGTGCCAGCTCAGGGCCCTACGAGCAGTACTTC. It yields the protein CASSGPYEQYF.

J is TRBJ2-3 and V is TRBV3-1 (or the pseudogene TRBV3-2); possibly TRBD2 for D (5 bases). The CDR3 sequence is 14 residues long. Germline CDR1 LGHDT, CDR2 YNNKEL (reference sequence). Trimming cost V 2 bases and J 4 bases, with 10 bases left between them. CDR3 in amino acids: CASSQPLEADTQYF. For the CDR3, the DNA is TGTGCCAGCAGCCAACCACTAGAAGCAGATACGCAGTATTTT.

This clone has only one observation. V and J are TRBV5-8 and TRBJ1-2; a possible D gene is TRBD1 (5 bases). Trimming pared 4 bases from V and 0 bases from J, leaving 7 bases between. This CDR3 comprises 13 residues. Germline assignment: CDR1 SGHTS and CDR2 YDEGEE. The CDR3 loop reads CASSRQPNYGYTF. The CDR3 DNA is TGTGCCAGCAGCCGACAGCCTAACTATGGCTACACCTTC.

The chain carries TRBV9 and TRBJ2-6; 7 bases line up with TRBD2. The CDR3 length is 16 residues. Losses at the gene ends were 4 bases for V and 4 bases for J; bases not matched to a gene: 8. CDR1 and CDR2 (germline): SGDLS, YYNGEE. The DNA for the CDR3 is TGTGCCAGCAGCCAACCACGACTAGCCGGGGCCAACGTCCTGACTTTC. Protein sequence: CASSQPRLAGANVLTF. The full variable domain, completed using reference TRBV9 and TRBJ2-6, is DSGVTQTPKHLITATGQRVTLRCSPRSGDLSVYWYQQSLDQGLQFLIQYYNGEERAKGNILERFSAQQFPDLHSELNLSSLELGDSALYFCASSQPRLAGANVLTFGAGSRLTVL.

The rearrangement uses TRBV20-1 and TRBJ2-7; D is possibly TRBD1 (6 bases). The germline V and J ends were trimmed by 7 bases and 3 bases, with 10 bases remaining between them. The V gene's germline CDR1 is DFQATT and CDR2 SNEGSKA (reference sequence). The CDR3 spans 11 residues. In DNA, the CDR3 is TGCAGTGGGAGGACAGACTACGAGCAGTACTTC. Amino acid sequence: CSGRTDYEQYF.

The chain has TRBV7-3 and TRBJ1-1, with D hard to call. The CDR3 runs 13 residues. Trimming stripped 4 bases from V and 1 base from J, with 7 bases between. Germline CDR1 reads SGHTA; CDR2 reads FQGTGA. CDR3 in DNA: TGTGCCAGCAGCTCCTATACGAACACTGAAGCTTTCTTT. The encoded protein is CASSSYTNTEAFF.

The J gene is TRBJ1-1, the V gene TRBV6-6; 8 nucleotides align to TRBD1. CDR1 MNHNY and CDR2 SVGAGI come from the germline V gene (reference sequence). The CDR3 is made up of 16 amino acids. The ends lost 2 bases at V and 0 bases at J; junction bases unmatched: 5. The CDR3 spells CASSYGQGRVNTEAFF. As DNA, the CDR3 is TGTGCCAGCAGTTACGGACAGGGCCGCGTGAACACTGAAGCTTTCTTT.

V and J are TRBV19 and TRBJ2-5, with 9 bases matching TRBD1. CDR1 is LNHDA and CDR2 is SQIVND in the germline V gene (reference sequence). The V gene end was trimmed by 6 bases and the J gene end by 2 bases; junction bases not matched to a gene: 7. CDR3 size: 15 residues. The CDR3 DNA follows: TGTGCCAGTAGAACAGGGGGCAGACCACAAGAGACCCAGTACTTC. This sequence encodes CASRTGGRPQETQYF.

The genes are TRBV5-5 and TRBJ2-7; weak D call: TRBD1 (6 bases). Trimming shortened V by 0 bases and J by 2 bases, and 12 bases separated the two germline ends. Germline V gene data show CDR1 as SGHKS and CDR2 as YYEKEE (reference sequence). The CDR3 loop spans 15 amino acids. The CDR3 is CASSLAGTTAYEQYF. CDR3 in DNA: TGTGCCAGCAGCTTGGCCGGGACAACCGCCTACGAGCAGTACTTC.

The chain is built from TRBV6-2 or TRBV6-3 and TRBJ1-1, with D possibly TRBD1 on 6 matching bases. The CDR3 extends over 14 amino acids. V lost 6 bases and J lost 1, with 12 bases in between. Germline V gives CDR1 MNHEY, CDR2 SVGEGT. Written as DNA, the CDR3 is TGTGCCAGCAGCTATACGGGACAGAACACTGAAGCTTTCTTT. This encodes CASSYTGQNTEAFF.

This CDR3 reads CASSRTSGSYEQYF. The CDR3 nucleotides are TGTGCCAGCAGCCGGACTAGCGGATCCTACGAGCAGTACTTC. The gene calls are TRBV11-3 and TRBJ2-7; 10 bases map to TRBD2. The V and J ends lost 5 bases and 1 base, in that order; junction bases with no gene match: 2. The CDR3 length is 14 residues. The germline CDR1 and CDR2 sequences are SGHNT and YENEEA. The entire variable domain, with the rest obtained from reference TRBV11-3 and TRBJ2-7, is as follows: EAGVVQSPRYKIIEKKQPVAFWCNPISGHNTLYWYLQNLGQGPELLIRYENEEAVDDSQLPKDRFSAERLKGVDSTLKIQPAELGDSAVYLCASSRTSGSYEQYFGPGTRLTVT.

CDR3 in amino acids: CASSSLSLQNNEQFF. For the CDR3, the DNA is TGTGCCAGCAGCTCCTTGAGTCTCCAAAACAATGAGCAGTTCTTC. This chain links TRBV5-4 with TRBJ2-1; D call uncertain. The germline V gene has CDR1 SGHNT and CDR2 YYREEE (reference sequence). With 3 bases removed from V and 5 bases from J, the gap between germline ends came to 15 bases. The CDR3 has 15 amino acids.